The 20 T cell receptor beta chains below all came from one sample that was sequenced in a study of T cell responses to AZD1222 COVID-19 vaccine. Produced via immunoSEQ multiplex PCR; TCRdb's table is partial and in-frame only. The profile shows more than 90,000 clones, approximately 84% of them singletons. Sequencing was performed on peripheral blood, taken on day 0 of AZD1222 vaccination. Receptors originate from an adult in good health.

The V and J genes are TRBV28 and TRBJ2-7; the D is unclear. CDR3 length equals 12 residues. From germline, CDR1 is MDHEN and CDR2 SYDVKM. Trimming took off 3 bases at V and 2 bases at J, with 5 bases between the two ends. CDR3 nucleotide sequence: TGTGCCAGCAGTTTGCTACCCTACGAGCAGTACTTC. This gives the protein CASSLLPYEQYF. Filled out from reference TRBV28 and TRBJ2-7, the complete variable domain reads DVKVTQSSRYLVKRTGEKVFLECVQDMDHENMFWYRQDPGLGLRLIYFSYDVKMKEKGDIPEGYSVSREKKERFSLILESASTNQTSMYLCASSLLPYEQYFGPGTRLTVT.

This clone was observed once. The rearrangement joins TRBV29-1 to TRBJ1-1; D perhaps matches TRBD1 (5 bases). CDR1 is SQVTM and CDR2 is ANQGSEA in the germline V gene. The CDR3 runs to 13 residues. The V and J ends lost 7 bases and 1 base respectively, with 13 bases between them. CDR3 DNA sequence: TGCAGCGAGTCCCCTACAGGGAACACTGAAGCTTTCTTT. It encodes CSESPTGNTEAFF.

This rearrangement joins TRBV7-9 to TRBJ1-5; D gene uncertain. Germline loops: CDR1 SEHNR, CDR2 FQNEAQ (reference sequence). V lost 0 bases and J lost 4, with 19 bases in between. The CDR3 contains 18 residues. As DNA, the CDR3 is TGTGCCAGCAGCTTAGCGCAGAACTCTGGTGGTGTGAATCAGCCCCAGCATTTT. Translated, it gives CASSLAQNSGGVNQPQHF.

The chain combines TRBV28 with TRBJ1-5; 9 nucleotides agree with TRBD1. This CDR3 has 14 residues. In germline, CDR1 is MDHEN, CDR2 SYDVKM. V shed 4 bases and J 4 bases; nucleotides not matched to a gene: 2. In nucleotides, the CDR3 is TGTGCCAGCAGTTCCGGACAGGGGAATCAGCCCCAGCATTTT. Protein product: CASSSGQGNQPQHF.

This chain uses TRBV7-8 with TRBJ1-1; D ambiguous. Trimming cost V 6 bases and J 5 bases, with 13 bases left between them. This CDR3 has 13 residues. Germline V CDR1 and CDR2: SGHVS, FQNEAQ. The CDR3 here is CASSRRSETEAFF. For the CDR3, the DNA is TGTGCCAGCAGTAGGCGTAGTGAGACTGAAGCTTTCTTT.

The V and J genes are TRBV19 and TRBJ2-7, with TRBD2 matching 7 bases. V gave up 5 bases and J gave up 3 bases; unmatched junction bases: 7. The CDR3 has 14 residues. CDR1 is LNHDA, CDR2 SQIVND, per germline (reference sequence). CDR3 sequence (DNA): TGTGCCAGTAGTCCCACGGGAGGACTCTACGAGCAGTACTTC. Protein sequence: CASSPTGGLYEQYF.

The chain combines TRBV9 with TRBJ2-7; D may be TRBD1 (5 bases). Germline V gene lookup returns CDR1 SGDLS and CDR2 YYNGEE. The V gene lost 0 bases and the J gene lost 0 bases, with 10 bases spanning the gap. This CDR3 is built from 15 residues. CDR3 sequence reads: CASSVDQGSSYEQYF. In DNA form, the CDR3 reads TGTGCCAGCAGCGTAGACCAGGGAAGCTCCTACGAGCAGTACTTC.

This chain links TRBV5-5 with TRBJ1-6; TRBD1 might be the D (6 bases). Trimming stripped 2 bases from V and 5 bases from J, with 11 bases between. The CDR3 runs to 15 residues. Germline loops: CDR1 SGHKS, CDR2 YYEKEE (reference sequence). In DNA form, the CDR3 reads TGTGCCAGCAGCTTTTCAGGGGCAAATAATTCACCCCTCCACTTT. This encodes CASSFSGANNSPLHF.

The chain joins TRBV5-1 to TRBJ2-5; 9 bases agree with TRBD1. Germline CDR1 reads SGHRS; CDR2 reads YFSETQ. Trimming cost V 1 base and J 4 bases; bases outside gene matches: 2. The length of the CDR3 is 14 residues. CDR3 sequence (DNA): TGCGCCAGCAGCTTGACAGGGGGCGTAGAGACCCAGTACTTC. Protein product: CASSLTGGVETQYF.

This clone was seen just once. This sequence joins TRBV6-5 and TRBJ1-1; tentative D call: TRBD1 (5 bases). V lost 1 base to trimming and J lost 4 bases, with 10 bases between them. The CDR3 is 14 residues long. Germline V CDR1 and CDR2: MNHEY, SVGAGI. This chain's CDR3 is CASSYFSGSTEAFF. DNA for the CDR3: TGTGCCAGCAGTTACTTCTCAGGGTCCACTGAAGCTTTCTTT.

This sequence joins TRBV7-9 and TRBJ1-5, with unresolved D. This CDR3 is 14 amino acids long. Germline values: CDR1 SEHNR, CDR2 FQNEAQ (reference sequence). With 1 base removed from V and 2 bases from J, the gap between germline ends came to 6 bases. The CDR3 is CASSLDTGNQPQHF. The CDR3 bases are TGTGCCAGCAGCTTAGACACCGGCAATCAGCCCCAGCATTTT.

The chain recombines TRBV7-9 with TRBJ1-2; D gene ambiguous. Germline lookup yields CDR1 SEHNR and CDR2 FQNEAQ (reference sequence). There are 15 residues in the CDR3. The V gene lost 5 bases and the J gene lost 6 bases, with 19 bases spanning the gap. Here the CDR3 DNA reads TGTGCCAGCAGCGCACGTGGGTTTGGCGGGGATGGCTACACCTTC. Translating it yields CASSARGFGGDGYTF.

This chain links TRBV6-5 with TRBJ1-1; D is ambiguous. Germline V gene data show CDR1 as MNHEY and CDR2 as SVGAGI. V lost 6 bases and J 1 base, leaving 3 bases between the germline ends. This CDR3 has 11 amino acids. In DNA, the CDR3 is TGTGCCAGCAGAGAGAACACTGAAGCTTTCTTT. This translates into CASRENTEAFF.

This clone was seen a few times. The chain employs TRBV11-2 and TRBJ1-1; D remains unclear. V was shortened by 3 bases and J by 1 base, with 12 bases between the two germline ends. This CDR3 contains 15 residues. Germline CDR1 and CDR2: SGHAT and FQNNGV. The CDR3 coding sequence is TGTGCCAGCAGCTTGTTTTCCGGAGCGAACACTGAAGCTTTCTTT. Its translation: CASSLFSGANTEAFF.

CDR3 protein: CASGPAPGTASDEKLFF. CDR3 DNA sequence: TGTGCCAGCGGACCCGCCCCCGGGACAGCCTCAGATGAAAAACTGTTTTTT. The chain recombines TRBV28 with TRBJ1-4; 7 positions agree with TRBD1. Trimming cost V 8 bases and J 6 bases; bases outside gene matches: 18. There are 17 residues in the CDR3. Germline CDR1 MDHEN, CDR2 SYDVKM.

The gene calls are TRBV5-1 and TRBJ1-1, with TRBD1 matching 7 bases. V lost 0 bases and J lost 4; bases outside the gene matches: 9. Germline V gives CDR1 SGHRS, CDR2 YFSETQ. This CDR3 comprises 16 residues. The CDR3 sequence is CASSLGTGRASTEAFF. The CDR3, as DNA: TGCGCCAGCAGCTTGGGGACAGGACGGGCGAGCACTGAAGCTTTCTTT.

V is TRBV5-4 and J is TRBJ1-2; D gene unclear. Germline CDR1 and CDR2: SGHNT and YYREEE (reference sequence). Trimming pared 1 base from V and 2 bases from J, leaving 6 bases between. CDR3 size: 13 residues. CDR3 sequence reads: CASSLISNYGYTF. The CDR3, as DNA: TGTGCCAGCAGCTTGATTTCCAACTATGGCTACACCTTC.

This clone has more than one count but fewer than ten. The gene calls are TRBV5-1 and TRBJ2-2; TRBD1 is a possible D gene (5 bases). CDR1 is SGHRS, CDR2 YFSETQ, per germline. Trimming took off 2 bases at V and 5 bases at J, with 13 bases between the two ends. CDR3 length: 15 residues. The CDR3 sequence is CASSFEGARTGELFF. As DNA, the CDR3 is TGCGCCAGCAGCTTCGAAGGGGCGCGGACCGGGGAGCTGTTTTTT. Combining the CDR3 with reference TRBV5-1 and TRBJ2-2 gives the whole variable domain KAGVTQTPRYLIKTRGQQVTLSCSPISGHRSVSWYQQTPGQGLQFLFEYFSETQRNKGNFPGRFSGRQFSNSRSEMNVSTLELGDSALYLCASSFEGARTGELFFGEGSRLTVL.

This chain links TRBV2 with TRBJ2-7; D not certain. The length of the CDR3 is 14 residues. The V and J ends lost 4 bases and 4 bases respectively, with 14 bases between them. Per germline, CDR1 SNHLY and CDR2 FYNNEI. CDR3 region: CASSGLRVGYEQYF. CDR3 DNA sequence: TGTGCCAGCAGTGGCCTTCGGGTTGGTTACGAGCAGTACTTC.

This chain uses TRBV5-1 with TRBJ2-3; 8 bases line up with TRBD2. The CDR3 totals 14 residues. CDR1 SGHRS and CDR2 YFSETQ come from the germline V gene. The J segment lost 4 bases and the V segment lost 7 bases, leaving 8 bases of the junction unmatched. In nucleotides, the CDR3 is TGCGCCAGCTCCAGCGGGAGTAGGGCAGATACGCAGTATTTT. Protein product: CASSSGSRADTQYF.